The T cell receptor (beta chain) described here comes from a study of blood T cell repertoires in COVID-19. Study overall: COVID-19 samples, acute and convalescent, were from the United States, Italy and Spain. From T cells, B-cell-depleted T cells, or PBMCs came the material, which was cDNA or gDNA.

The CDR3 spans 14 residues. Trimming shortened V by 0 bases and J by 9 bases, and 9 bases separated the two germline ends. The germline CDR1 and CDR2 sequences are SGHDN and FVKESK. In the original processing: How many nucleated cells were present was estimated from reference gene primer amplification. Produced via immunoSEQ multiplex PCR; TCRdb's table is partial and in-frame only. V, J and clone size were drawn from that table, and D and trimming were deduced from the DNA. The data contain 350,000 to 400,000 clones, 90% of them singletons. The chain is built from TRBV14 and TRBJ1-6; D may be TRBD1 (6 bases). The receptor was isolated from a man aged 18 to 35 with active or convalescent COVID-19. Sequencing was done on a sample of peripheral blood. In DNA form, the CDR3 reads TGTGCCAGCAGCCAAGATACAGGGTTTTCACCCCTCCACTTT. Translation gives CASSQDTGFSPLHF.